Below, 3 T cell receptor beta chains from the same sample are listed, as sequenced in a study of OX40 agonist ivuxolimab in advanced cancers. Only in-frame clones appear in the TCRdb table, and some are missing; sequencing was by immunoSEQ multiplex PCR. The table includes 70,000 or so clones, around 90% detected once. Here the sequenced sample was CD4+ or CD8+ T cells sorted from blood, taken in a trial of the OX40 agonist ivuxolimab. The receptors were sampled from an adult with an advanced solid tumor such as melanoma, head and neck, liver or kidney cancer.

CDR3 residues: CASTSSAGYGNIQYF. The CDR3 coding sequence is TGCGCCAGCACCTCTAGCGCGGGGTACGGAAACATTCAGTACTTC. This chain connects TRBV5-1 to TRBJ2-4; TRBD2 might be the D (6 bases). V was clipped by 6 bases and J by 6 bases, with 19 bases between them. CDR1 is SGHRS, CDR2 YFSETQ, per germline. CDR3 length: 15 residues.

The V and J genes are TRBV18 and TRBJ1-1; D gene uncertain. Trimming stripped 3 bases from V and 7 bases from J, with 12 bases between. The CDR3 contains 13 residues. Germline CDR1 KGHSH, CDR2 LQKENI. This chain's CDR3 is CASSPDSGSEAFF. The CDR3 DNA reads TGTGCCAGCTCACCTGATTCCGGGAGTGAAGCTTTCTTT.

V usage is TRBV19 and J usage is TRBJ2-1; TRBD2 agrees at 7 bases. Germline CDR1 and CDR2: LNHDA and SQIVND (reference sequence). V trimming: 5 bases; J trimming: 7 bases; junction bases outside the gene matches: 8. The CDR3 spans 14 residues. The CDR3 DNA sequence: TGTGCCAGTAGTTTGGGACTACCTTGGAATGAGCAGTTCTTC. This gives the protein CASSLGLPWNEQFF.